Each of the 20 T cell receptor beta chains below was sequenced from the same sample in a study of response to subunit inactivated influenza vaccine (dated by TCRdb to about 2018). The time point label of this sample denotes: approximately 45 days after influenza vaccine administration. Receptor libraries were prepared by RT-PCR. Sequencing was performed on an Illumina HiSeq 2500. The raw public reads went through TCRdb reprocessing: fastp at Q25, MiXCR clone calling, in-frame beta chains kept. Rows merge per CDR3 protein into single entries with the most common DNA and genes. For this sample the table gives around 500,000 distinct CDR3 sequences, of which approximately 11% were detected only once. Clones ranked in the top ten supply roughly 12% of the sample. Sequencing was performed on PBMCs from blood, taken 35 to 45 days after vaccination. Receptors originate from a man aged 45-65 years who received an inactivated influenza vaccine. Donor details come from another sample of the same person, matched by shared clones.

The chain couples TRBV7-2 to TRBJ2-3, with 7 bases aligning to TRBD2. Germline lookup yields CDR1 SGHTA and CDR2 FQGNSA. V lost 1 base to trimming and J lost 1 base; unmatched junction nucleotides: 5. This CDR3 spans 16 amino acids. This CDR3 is CASSLGEAGGTDTQYF. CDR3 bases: TGTGCCAGCAGCTTAGGGGAGGCGGGGGGCACAGATACGCAGTATTTT.

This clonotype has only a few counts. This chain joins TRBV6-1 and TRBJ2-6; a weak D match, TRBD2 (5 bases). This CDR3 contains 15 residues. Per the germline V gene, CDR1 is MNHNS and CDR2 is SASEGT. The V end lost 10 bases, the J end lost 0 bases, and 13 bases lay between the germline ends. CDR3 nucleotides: TGTGCCACCAAGAGGGTGGCCTCTGGGGCCAACGTCCTGACTTTC. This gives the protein CATKRVASGANVLTF.

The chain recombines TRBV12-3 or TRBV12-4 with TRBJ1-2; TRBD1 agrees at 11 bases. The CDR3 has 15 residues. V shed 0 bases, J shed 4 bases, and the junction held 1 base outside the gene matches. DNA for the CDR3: TGTGCCAGCAGTTTAGCCGGGACAGGGGGCTATGGCTACACCTTC. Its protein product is CASSLAGTGGYGYTF.

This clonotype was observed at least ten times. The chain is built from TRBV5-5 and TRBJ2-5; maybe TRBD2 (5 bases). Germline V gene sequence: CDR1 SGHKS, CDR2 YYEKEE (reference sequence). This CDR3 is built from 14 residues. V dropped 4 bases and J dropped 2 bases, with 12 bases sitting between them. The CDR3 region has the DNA TGTGCCAGCAGCAGCAGAGGGAATCAAGAGACCCAGTACTTC. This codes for CASSSRGNQETQYF.

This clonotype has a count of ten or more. The CDR3 coding sequence is TGTGCCAGCAGTGAATACGGGGGGTGGGAGGCACCCCTCCACTTT. Translation: CASSEYGGWEAPLHF. V usage is TRBV25-1 and J usage is TRBJ1-6, with a possible D match to TRBD1 (5 bases). This CDR3 is built from 15 residues. V lost 0 bases to trimming and J lost 11 bases, with 14 bases between them. Germline V CDR1 and CDR2: MGHDK, SYGVNS.

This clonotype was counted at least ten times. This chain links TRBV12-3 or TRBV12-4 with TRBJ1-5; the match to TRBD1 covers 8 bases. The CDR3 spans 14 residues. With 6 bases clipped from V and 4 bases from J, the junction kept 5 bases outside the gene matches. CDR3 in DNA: TGTGCCAGCAGCGTAGGACAGGGTAATCAGCCCCAGCATTTT. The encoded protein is CASSVGQGNQPQHF.

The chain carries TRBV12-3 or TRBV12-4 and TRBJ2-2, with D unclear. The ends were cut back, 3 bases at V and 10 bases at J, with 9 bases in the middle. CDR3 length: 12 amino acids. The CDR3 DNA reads TGTGCCAGCAGTTTTGGAAATCCGGAGCTGTTTTTT. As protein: CASSFGNPELFF.

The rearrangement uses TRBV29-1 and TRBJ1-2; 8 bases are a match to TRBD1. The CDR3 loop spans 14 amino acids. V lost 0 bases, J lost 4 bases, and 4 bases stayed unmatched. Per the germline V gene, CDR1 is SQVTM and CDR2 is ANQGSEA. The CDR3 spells CSVEEAGGGYGYTF. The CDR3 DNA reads TGCAGCGTTGAAGAGGCAGGGGGCGGCTATGGCTACACCTTC.

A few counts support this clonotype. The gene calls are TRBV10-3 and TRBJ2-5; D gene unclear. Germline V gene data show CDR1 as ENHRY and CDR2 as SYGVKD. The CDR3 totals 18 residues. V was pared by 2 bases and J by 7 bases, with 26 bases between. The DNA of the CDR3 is TGTGCCATCAGTGAGCCGTCCGGGCCCCGGAATTGGTTAGGGACCCAGTACTTC. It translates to CAISEPSGPRNWLGTQYF.

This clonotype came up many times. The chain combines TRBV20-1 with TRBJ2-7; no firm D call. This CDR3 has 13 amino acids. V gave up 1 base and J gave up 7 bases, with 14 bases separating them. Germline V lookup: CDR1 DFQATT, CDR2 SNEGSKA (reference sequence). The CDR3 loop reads CSARGGLSSEQYF. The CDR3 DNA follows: TGCAGTGCTAGAGGTGGGCTTTCGAGTGAGCAGTACTTC.

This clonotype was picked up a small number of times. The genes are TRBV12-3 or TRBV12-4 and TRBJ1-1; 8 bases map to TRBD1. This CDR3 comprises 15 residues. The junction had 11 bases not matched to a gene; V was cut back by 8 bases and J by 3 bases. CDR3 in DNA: TGTGCCAGCGATGCAGGGGGCCCAGCGCACACTGAAGCTTTCTTT. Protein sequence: CASDAGGPAHTEAFF.

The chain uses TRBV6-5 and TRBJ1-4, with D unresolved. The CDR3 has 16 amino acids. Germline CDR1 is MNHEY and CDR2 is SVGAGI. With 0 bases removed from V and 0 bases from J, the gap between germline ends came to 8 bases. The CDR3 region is CASSYSKIATNEKLFF. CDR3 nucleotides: TGTGCCAGCAGTTACTCAAAGATTGCAACTAATGAAAAACTGTTTTTT.

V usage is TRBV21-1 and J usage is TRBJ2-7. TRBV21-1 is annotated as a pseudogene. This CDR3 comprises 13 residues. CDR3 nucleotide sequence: TGTGCCAGCGATATGACAACCTCCTACGAGCAGTACTTC. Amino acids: CASDMTTSYEQYF.

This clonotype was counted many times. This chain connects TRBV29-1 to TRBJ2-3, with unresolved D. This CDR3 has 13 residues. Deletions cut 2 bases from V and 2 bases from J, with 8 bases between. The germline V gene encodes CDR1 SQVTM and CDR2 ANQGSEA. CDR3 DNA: TGCAGCGTTGAATCGGCAGCCACAGATACGCAGTATTTT. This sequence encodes CSVESAATDTQYF.

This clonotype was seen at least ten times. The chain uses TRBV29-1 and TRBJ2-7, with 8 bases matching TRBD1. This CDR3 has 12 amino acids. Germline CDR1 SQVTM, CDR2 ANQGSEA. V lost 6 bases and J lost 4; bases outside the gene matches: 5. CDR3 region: CSVGTGIYEQYF. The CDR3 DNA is TGCAGCGTCGGGACAGGCATATACGAGCAGTACTTC.

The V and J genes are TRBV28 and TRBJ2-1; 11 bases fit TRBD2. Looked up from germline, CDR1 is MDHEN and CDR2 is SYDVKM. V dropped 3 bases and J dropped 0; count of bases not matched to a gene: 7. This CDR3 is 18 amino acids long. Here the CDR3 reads CASSFLAGGLRSYNEQFF. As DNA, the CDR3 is TGTGCCAGCAGTTTTCTAGCGGGGGGCCTCCGCTCCTACAATGAGCAGTTCTTC.

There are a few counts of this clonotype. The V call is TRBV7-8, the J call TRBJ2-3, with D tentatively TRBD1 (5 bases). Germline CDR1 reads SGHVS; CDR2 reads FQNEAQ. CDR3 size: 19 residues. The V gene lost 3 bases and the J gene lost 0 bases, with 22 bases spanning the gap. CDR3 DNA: TGTGCCAGCAGCTTCAGGGCCGTTTGGGCCCGAACTAGCACAGATACGCAGTATTTT. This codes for CASSFRAVWARTSTDTQYF.

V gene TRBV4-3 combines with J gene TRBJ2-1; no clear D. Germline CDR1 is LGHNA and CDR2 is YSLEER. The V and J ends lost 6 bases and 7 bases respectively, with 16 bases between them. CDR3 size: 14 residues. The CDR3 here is CASSALGSPNEQFF. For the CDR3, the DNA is TGCGCCAGCAGTGCTTTGGGCAGCCCTAATGAGCAGTTCTTC.

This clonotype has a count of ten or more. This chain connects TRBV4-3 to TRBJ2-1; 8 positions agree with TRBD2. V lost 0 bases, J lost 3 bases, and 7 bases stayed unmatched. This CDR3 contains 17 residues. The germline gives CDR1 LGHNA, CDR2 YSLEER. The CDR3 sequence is CASSQDSLADIYNEQFF. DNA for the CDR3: TGCGCCAGCAGCCAAGATTCACTAGCGGACATCTACAATGAGCAGTTCTTC.

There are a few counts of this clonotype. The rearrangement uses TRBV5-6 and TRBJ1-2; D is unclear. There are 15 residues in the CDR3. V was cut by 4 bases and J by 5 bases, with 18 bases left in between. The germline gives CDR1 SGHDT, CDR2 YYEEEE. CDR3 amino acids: CASSPAGGRMYGYTF. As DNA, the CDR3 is TGTGCCAGCAGCCCGGCCGGAGGACGTATGTATGGCTACACCTTC. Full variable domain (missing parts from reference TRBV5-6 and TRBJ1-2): DAGVTQSPTHLIKTRGQQVTLRCSPKSGHDTVSWYQQALGQGPQFIFQYYEEEERQRGNFPDRFSGHQFPNYSSELNVNALLLGDSALYLCASSPAGGRMYGYTFGSGTRLTVV.